The 6 T cell receptor beta chains listed next were all sequenced from one sample in a study of blood T cell repertoires in COVID-19. TCRdb's table, derived via immunoSEQ multiplex PCR, lists solely in-frame clones and lacks some. The repertoire holds approximately 190,000 clones, with around 80% as singletons. Material for sequencing was peripheral blood. The receptor source for this set is a human donor in a cohort sampled during active COVID-19.

The rearrangement joins TRBV6-2 or TRBV6-3 to TRBJ2-3; 12 nucleotides line up with TRBD2. The CDR3 sequence is 16 residues long. V was clipped by 5 bases and J by 2 bases; unmatched bases: 5. Germline lookup yields CDR1 MNHEY and CDR2 SVGEGT. The CDR3, as DNA: TGTGCCAGCAGTCCCACTAGCGGGAGGCTCACAGATACGCAGTATTTT. Translating gives CASSPTSGRLTDTQYF.

The chain employs TRBV5-5 and TRBJ2-3, with 7 positions matching TRBD2. V shed 0 bases and J 0 bases; nucleotides not matched to a gene: 4. CDR1 is SGHKS, CDR2 YYEKEE, per germline (reference sequence). This CDR3 is 16 amino acids long. In nucleotides, the CDR3 is TGTGCCAGCAGCTTGGTTCTAGCGGCCAGCACAGATACGCAGTATTTT. This encodes CASSLVLAASTDTQYF.

This sequence joins TRBV5-1 and TRBJ1-3; D is unclear. Germline assignment: CDR1 SGHRS and CDR2 YFSETQ. V gave up 0 bases and J gave up 0 bases, with 10 bases separating them. This CDR3 has 16 amino acids. CDR3 sequence: CASSLAGSSSGNTIYF. CDR3 nucleotides: TGCGCCAGCAGCTTGGCCGGGAGCAGCTCTGGAAACACCATATATTTT.

CDR3 loop: CASSQGNNQPQHF. DNA of the CDR3: TGTGCCAGCAGCCAGGGGAACAATCAGCCCCAGCATTTT. This chain uses TRBV9 with TRBJ1-5, with D perhaps matching TRBD1 (6 bases). Trimming removed 4 bases from V and 3 bases from J, with 8 bases in between. This CDR3 spans 13 amino acids. CDR1 and CDR2 from the germline V gene are SGDLS and YYNGEE.

V and J are TRBV10-1 and TRBJ2-2; D is unclear. The V end lost 4 bases, the J end lost 6 bases, and 12 bases lay between the germline ends. The germline gives CDR1 WNHNN, CDR2 SYGVQD (reference sequence). The CDR3 length is 14 residues. The CDR3 region has the DNA TGCGCCAGCAGTGCCTCGTCGGTCGCCGGGGAGCTGTTTTTT. Encoded protein: CASSASSVAGELFF.

The genes are TRBV6-1 and TRBJ1-2; 11 positions agree with TRBD1. The CDR3 length is 17 residues. With V trimmed by 4 bases and J by 4 bases, 11 bases remained unmatched. The germline gives CDR1 MNHNS, CDR2 SASEGT. The CDR3 sequence: CASSGDRGKGGLYGYTF. CDR3 coding DNA: TGTGCCAGCAGTGGGGACAGGGGGAAGGGGGGTCTCTATGGCTACACCTTC.